This T cell receptor beta chain derives from a study of blood T cells in healthy people across ages. The CDR3 is 13 residues long. CDR1 is SQVTM, CDR2 ANQGSEA, per germline. V was pared by 7 bases and J by 4 bases, with 6 bases of the junction left unmatched. A second PCR, run for about 7 to 12 cycles, used a sample-barcoded 5' primer plus a J-beta primer mix. TCRdb re-analysed the 5' RACE reads in MiXCR, keeping a single row per CDR3 protein. The repertoire holds some 1.4 million distinct CDR3 sequences, with around 39% as singletons. Sequenced: blood. The rearrangement links TRBV29-1 to TRBJ2-2; 7 bases align to TRBD1. This receptor was identified in a woman between 18 and 30 years old in good health. As DNA, the CDR3 is TGCAGCGCCCCGAGACAGGGCACCGGGGAGCTGTTTTTT. This gives the protein CSAPRQGTGELFF.